Described below is a single T cell receptor (beta chain) sequence and its context. Its antigen target is currently unknown. The record has no base qualities; no much larger clone is one base away. Library creation used 5' RACE. TCRdb shows the sequencer as Illumina HiSeq 2000. Template switching introduced a universal primer binding site; the final cDNA contained a unique molecular identifier, enabling accurate counting of TCR cDNA molecules. Specific primers in the conserved constant-segment region were used to synthesize first-strand cDNA for TCR alpha and beta chains. To control for contamination, each cDNA library was double barcoded with a SMART-Mk sample barcode plus Illumina barcodes. TruSeq adapter sequences and Illumina sample barcodes were added in two successive PCR steps. The Illumina HiSeq platform was used with custom primers to sequence TCR alpha and beta cDNA libraries. On the authors' methods: Raw reads were processed with MiGEC to extract unique molecular identifiers, and MiXCR was used to determine CDR3 positions. Recombination models were inferred per individual with the repgenHMM and IGoR tools using an EM algorithm. The tcR package in R was used for shared clonotype analysis, with sharing normalized by the product of cloneset sizes. To study raw recombination free of thymic and clonal selection effects, out-of-frame nonproductive sequences were analyzed. Using fastp at Q25 and MiXCR, TCRdb reprocessed the public reads and kept productive beta chains. Entries are consolidated by CDR3 protein sequence, retaining the most common genes and DNA. TCRdb's processing, not the authors', yielded these V and J calls. The table for this sample lists roughly 630,000 distinct CDR3 sequences; 7.1% of them were counted only once. 1.6% of the sample lies in the top ten.

All donors were healthy Caucasians. The twin cohort consisted of three pairs of female monozygotic twins, all aged about 18 to 30 years. Peripheral blood mononuclear cells were the source from which RNA for the TCR libraries was isolated. The source of the sample is a study of identical twins (dated by TCRdb to the mid-2010s). A note on the overall study: To test whether fetal clonotypes persist, the study used deep sequencing on TCR alpha and beta repertoires from monozygotic twins, unrelated adults of various ages, and cord blood. To rule out contamination, replicate twin experiments were performed at different times with different library preparation protocols.

Findings and caveats that apply to the study as a whole: Fewer insertions were carried by abundant cord blood beta clonotypes, a similar but weaker trend appeared in young adult naive repertoires, and no such trend appeared in memory repertoires. In monozygotic twins, out-of-frame TCR alpha sharing was systematically underestimated by recombination models, although the models agreed with sharing between unrelated individuals. A weaker excess of twin sharing was found in beta out-of-frame sequences because the signal-to-noise ratio was lowered by fewer shared sequences. Because the same donors could not be followed over many years, conclusions were based on cross-sectional statistical analysis. Compared with coincidental sharing between unrelated individuals, out-of-frame TCR alpha sequences shared between twins had an excess of sequences with low generation probability. Zero-insertion analyses could be partly confounded by invariant T cells such as MAIT and iNKT, although diverse VJ usage argued against such confounding for most clonotypes.

This same sample was also part of a study on yellow fever vaccine responses in identical twins. The second paper further reports: The T cell response to vaccination in identical twins was reported by the authors to appear partly convergent and partly personalized. In the study, vaccine-responding T cell clones were precisely tracked in identical twins.

This sequence originates from a woman between 18 and 29 years old in good health. Sequences were obtained from PBMCs.

The CDR3 loop reads CASSLSGDRDQPQHF. The DNA sequence is as follows: TGCGCCAGCAGCTTGAGTGGGGACAGGGATCAGCCCCAGCATTTT. This sequence uses TRBV5-1 and TRBJ1-5; 9 of the junction bases match TRBD1. The germline V gene yields SGHRS for CDR1 and YFSETQ for CDR2. V trim: 1 base; J trim: 5 bases; unmatched bases: 4. The CDR3 runs 15 residues from the cysteine to the phenylalanine. This entry keeps only the CDR3 DNA: 45 bases, framed from base 1.